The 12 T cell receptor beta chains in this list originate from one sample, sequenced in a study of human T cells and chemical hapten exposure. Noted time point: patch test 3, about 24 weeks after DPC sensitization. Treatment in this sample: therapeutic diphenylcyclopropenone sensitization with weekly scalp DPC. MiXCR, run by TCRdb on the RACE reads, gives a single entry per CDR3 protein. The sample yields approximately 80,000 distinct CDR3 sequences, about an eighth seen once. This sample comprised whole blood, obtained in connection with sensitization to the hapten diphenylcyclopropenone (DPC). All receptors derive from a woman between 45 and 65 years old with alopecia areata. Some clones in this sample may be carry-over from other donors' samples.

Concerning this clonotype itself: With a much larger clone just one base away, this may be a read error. In nucleotides, the CDR3 is TGTGCCAGCAGTGACTTCTACGAGCAGTACTTC. This gives the protein CASSDFYEQYF. This chain joins TRBV25-1 and TRBJ2-7; no clear D. There are 11 residues in the CDR3. The V and J ends lost 3 bases and 3 bases respectively, with 3 bases between them. The germline V gene has CDR1 MGHDK and CDR2 SYGVNS.

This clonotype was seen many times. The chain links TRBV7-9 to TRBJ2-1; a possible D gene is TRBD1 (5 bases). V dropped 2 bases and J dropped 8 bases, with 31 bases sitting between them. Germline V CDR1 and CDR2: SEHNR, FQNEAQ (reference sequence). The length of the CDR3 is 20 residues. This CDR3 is CASSLRSLGPHDRVVHEQFF. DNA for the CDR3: TGTGCCAGCAGCTTAAGGAGCTTGGGGCCCCATGACCGAGTTGTCCATGAGCAGTTCTTC.

The CDR3 DNA reads TGTGCCAGCAGCACCGGGACAGGGCCTTCCTACGAGCAGTACTTC. Its protein is CASSTGTGPSYEQYF. The chain combines TRBV27 with TRBJ2-7; the match to TRBD1 covers 9 bases. This CDR3 is built from 15 residues. CDR1 MNHEY and CDR2 SMNVEV come from the germline V gene (reference sequence). J was trimmed by 1 base and V by 6 bases; bases with no gene match: 7.

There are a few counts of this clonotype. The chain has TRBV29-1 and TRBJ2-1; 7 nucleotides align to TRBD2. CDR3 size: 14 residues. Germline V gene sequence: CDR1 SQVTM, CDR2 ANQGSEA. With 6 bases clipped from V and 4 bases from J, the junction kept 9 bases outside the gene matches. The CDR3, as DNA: TGCAGCGTCGCCGGGAGGACGGTGTACAATGAGCAGTTCTTC. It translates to CSVAGRTVYNEQFF.

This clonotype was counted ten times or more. The CDR3 DNA sequence: TGTGCCAGCAGTTTTGGAGAGCGGGAGTCGAGCACAGATACGCAGTATTTT. Its translation: CASSFGERESSTDTQYF. The chain employs TRBV27 and TRBJ2-3; 8 bases fit TRBD2. Germline loops: CDR1 MNHEY, CDR2 SMNVEV (reference sequence). V was pared by 3 bases and J by 0 bases, with 8 bases of the junction left unmatched. The CDR3 runs 17 residues.

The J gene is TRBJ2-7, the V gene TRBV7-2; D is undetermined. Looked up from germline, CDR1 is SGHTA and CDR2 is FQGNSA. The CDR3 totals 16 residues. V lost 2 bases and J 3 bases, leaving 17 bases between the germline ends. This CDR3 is CASSLRSRLGYYEQYF. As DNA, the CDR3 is TGTGCCAGCAGCTTAAGGTCGAGGCTTGGGTACTACGAGCAGTACTTC.

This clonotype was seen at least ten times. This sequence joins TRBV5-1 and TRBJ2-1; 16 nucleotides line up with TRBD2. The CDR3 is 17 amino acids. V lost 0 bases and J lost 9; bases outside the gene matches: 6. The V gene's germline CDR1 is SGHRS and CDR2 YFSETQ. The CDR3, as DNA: TGCGCCAGCAGCTTGGCCCCGGGGACTAGCGGGAGGGGTGAGCAGTTCTTC. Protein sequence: CASSLAPGTSGRGEQFF. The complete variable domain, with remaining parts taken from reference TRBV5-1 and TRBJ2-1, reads KAGVTQTPRYLIKTRGQQVTLSCSPISGHRSVSWYQQTPGQGLQFLFEYFSETQRNKGNFPGRFSGRQFSNSRSEMNVSTLELGDSALYLCASSLAPGTSGRGEQFFGPGTRLTVL.

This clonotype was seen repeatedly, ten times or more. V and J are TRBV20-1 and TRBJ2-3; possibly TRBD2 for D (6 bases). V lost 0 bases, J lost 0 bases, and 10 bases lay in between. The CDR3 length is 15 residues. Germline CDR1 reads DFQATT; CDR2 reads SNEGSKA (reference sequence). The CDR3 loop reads CSARDLLASTDTQYF. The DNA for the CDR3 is TGCAGTGCTAGAGATTTACTAGCCAGCACAGATACGCAGTATTTT.

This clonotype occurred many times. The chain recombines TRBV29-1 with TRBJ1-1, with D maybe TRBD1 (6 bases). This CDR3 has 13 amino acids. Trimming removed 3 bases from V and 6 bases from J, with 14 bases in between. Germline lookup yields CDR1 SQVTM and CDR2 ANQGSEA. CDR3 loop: CSVEGALRSEAFF. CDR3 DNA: TGCAGCGTTGAGGGGGCGCTCCGATCTGAAGCTTTCTTT.

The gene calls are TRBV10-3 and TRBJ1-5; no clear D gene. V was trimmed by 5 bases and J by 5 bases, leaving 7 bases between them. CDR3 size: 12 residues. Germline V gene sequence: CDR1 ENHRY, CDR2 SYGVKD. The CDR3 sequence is CAISSPDQPQHF. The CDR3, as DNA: TGTGCCATCAGTTCACCAGATCAGCCCCAGCATTTT.

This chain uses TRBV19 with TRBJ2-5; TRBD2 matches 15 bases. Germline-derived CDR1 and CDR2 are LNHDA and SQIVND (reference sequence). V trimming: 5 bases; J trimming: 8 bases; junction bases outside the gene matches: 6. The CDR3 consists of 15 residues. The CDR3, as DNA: TGTGCCAGTAGTTCGGGACTAGCGGGAGGAGGAACCCAGTACTTC. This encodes CASSSGLAGGGTQYF.

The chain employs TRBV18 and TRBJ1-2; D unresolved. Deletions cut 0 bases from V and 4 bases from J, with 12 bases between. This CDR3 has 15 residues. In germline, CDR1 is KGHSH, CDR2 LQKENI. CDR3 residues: CASSPPTEGSYGYTF. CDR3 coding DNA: TGTGCCAGCTCACCACCAACGGAGGGTAGCTATGGCTACACCTTC.